A single sample is the source of the 28 T cell receptor beta chains below, sequenced in a study of patients and donors after allogeneic stem cell transplantation. Via MiXCR, TCRdb re-called the RT-PCR reads, giving one row per CDR3 protein. The profile shows roughly 230,000 distinct CDR3 sequences, 12% to 15% of them singletons. Input material: blood, either unsorted or a sorted T cell fraction (not recorded which). These receptors originate from a human donor who was either an allogeneic HSCT recipient or a stem cell or donor lymphocyte infusion donor (not recorded which). It is not recorded whose cells these are; they may come from a transplant donor.

This clonotype was observed many times. The V call is TRBV7-9, the J call TRBJ2-7; D is unclear. Germline values: CDR1 SEHNR, CDR2 FQNEAQ (reference sequence). Trimming removed 5 bases at V and 4 bases at J, with 15 bases between. The length of the CDR3 is 14 residues. CDR3 protein: CASSLRPGMYEQYF. DNA of the CDR3: TGTGCCAGCAGCCTCCGACCTGGGATGTACGAGCAGTACTTC. Full variable domain (rest looked up from reference TRBV7-9 and TRBJ2-7): DTGVSQNPRHKITKRGQNVTFRCDPISEHNRLYWYRQTLGQGPEFLTYFQNEAQLEKSRLLSDRFSAERPKGSFSTLEIQRTEQGDSAMYLCASSLRPGMYEQYFGPGTRLTVT.

V usage is TRBV20-1 and J usage is TRBJ2-3; 9 bases are a match to TRBD2. The germline V gene encodes CDR1 DFQATT and CDR2 SNEGSKA (reference sequence). V lost 4 bases, J lost 5 bases, and 10 bases stayed unmatched. There are 15 residues in the CDR3. The CDR3 reads CSATPIKRGEDTQYF. CDR3 nucleotide sequence: TGCAGTGCTACCCCGATTAAGCGGGGGGAAGATACGCAGTATTTT.

This clonotype has ten or more counts. The gene calls are TRBV9 and TRBJ2-4; 10 bases align to TRBD2. In germline, CDR1 is SGDLS, CDR2 YYNGEE. The CDR3 totals 16 residues. The trim removed 2 bases at V and 3 bases at J, leaving 5 bases unmatched. The CDR3 reads CASSVKRGGDKNIQYF. In DNA form, the CDR3 reads TGTGCCAGCAGCGTTAAGCGGGGGGGCGACAAAAACATTCAGTACTTC.

The chain is built from TRBV18 and TRBJ2-5, with D perhaps matching TRBD2 (5 bases). V was shortened by 3 bases and J by 2 bases, with 10 bases between the two germline ends. The CDR3 runs 14 residues. Germline V CDR1 and CDR2: KGHSH, LQKENI. In nucleotides, the CDR3 is TGTGCCAGCTCACCGAGACGGACTCAAGAGACCCAGTACTTC. Translating it yields CASSPRRTQETQYF.

CDR3 sequence: CATQDRLHEQYF. CDR3 sequence (DNA): TGTGCCACCCAGGACAGGCTCCACGAGCAGTACTTC. The J gene is TRBJ2-7, the V gene TRBV27, with TRBD1 matching over 7 bases. CDR1 and CDR2 from the germline V gene are MNHEY and SMNVEV (reference sequence). V shed 10 bases and J 5 bases; nucleotides not matched to a gene: 8. This CDR3 has 12 residues.

The chain carries TRBV5-5 and TRBJ1-2; 7 nucleotides line up with TRBD1. The V gene's germline CDR1 is SGHKS and CDR2 YYEKEE (reference sequence). Trimming removed 1 base from V and 4 bases from J; junction bases left unmatched: 1. The CDR3 totals 13 residues. The CDR3 reads CASSLSGGYGYTF. CDR3 DNA sequence: TGTGCCAGCAGCTTGTCAGGGGGCTATGGCTACACCTTC.

This clonotype was seen many times. V gene TRBV14 combines with J gene TRBJ2-3; D assignment may be TRBD1 or TRBD2 (5 bases each). This CDR3 comprises 18 residues. V lost 1 base, J lost 0 bases, and 17 bases lay in between. In germline, CDR1 is SGHDN, CDR2 FVKESK. In nucleotides, the CDR3 is TGTGCCAGCAGCCAAGGCGTTGGTGGGGGTCATAGCACAGATACGCAGTATTTT. This encodes CASSQGVGGGHSTDTQYF.

This clonotype appeared a few times. This rearrangement joins TRBV24-1 to TRBJ2-7, with a possible D match to TRBD2 (6 bases). Germline lookup yields CDR1 KGHDR and CDR2 SFDVKD. Trimming stripped 6 bases from V and 7 bases from J, with 9 bases between. The CDR3 is 11 amino acids. Written as DNA, the CDR3 is TGTGCCACCAGTATGGGAGGAGAGCAGTACTTC. Protein sequence: CATSMGGEQYF.

This clonotype has at least ten counts. The chain is built from TRBV5-1 and TRBJ1-1; no clear D gene. Germline loops: CDR1 SGHRS, CDR2 YFSETQ. This CDR3 region has 14 residues. Trimming cost V 7 bases and J 0 bases, with 13 bases left between them. The CDR3: CASSSGRVNTEAFF. The CDR3 DNA reads TGCGCCAGCTCGTCAGGTAGGGTGAACACTGAAGCTTTCTTT. The full variable domain, its missing parts supplied by reference TRBV5-1 and TRBJ1-1, is KAGVTQTPRYLIKTRGQQVTLSCSPISGHRSVSWYQQTPGQGLQFLFEYFSETQRNKGNFPGRFSGRQFSNSRSEMNVSTLELGDSALYLCASSSGRVNTEAFFGQGTRLTVV.

This clonotype has just one count. The gene calls are TRBV6-5 and TRBJ2-1; D gene ambiguous. CDR1 and CDR2 from the germline V gene are MNHEY and SVGAGI. V dropped 0 bases and J dropped 4 bases, with 10 bases sitting between them. The CDR3 consists of 15 residues. This CDR3 is CASSYSVHGYNEQFF. The CDR3 DNA reads as TGTGCCAGCAGTTACTCCGTTCACGGGTACAATGAGCAGTTCTTC.

The chain uses TRBV11-3 and TRBJ2-7, with D unclear. The V gene lost 5 bases and the J gene lost 7 bases, with 15 bases spanning the gap. CDR3 length equals 13 residues. The germline CDR1 and CDR2 sequences are SGHNT and YENEEA. DNA for the CDR3: TGTGCCAGCAGCCCCCCACCCCACCGGGAGCAGTACTTC. Encoded protein: CASSPPPHREQYF.

The chain carries TRBV19 and TRBJ2-1; D not resolved. The length of the CDR3 is 15 residues. The germline gives CDR1 LNHDA, CDR2 SQIVND (reference sequence). The germline V and J ends were trimmed by 3 bases and 9 bases, with 18 bases remaining between them. CDR3 sequence: CASSIARNPGFEQFF. DNA for the CDR3: TGTGCCAGTAGTATCGCTCGTAACCCAGGCTTTGAGCAGTTCTTC.

In its sample, this clonotype was seen many times. One end of the junction fails to match germline, which may point to a read error. The rearrangement joins TRBV2 to TRBJ1-3, with D possibly matching TRBD1 (6 bases). Per the germline V gene, CDR1 is SNHLY and CDR2 is FYNNEI. The CDR3 has 12 amino acids. The CDR3 loop is CASSEGDMRVHF. The CDR3 coding sequence is TGTGCCAGCAGTGAAGGGGACATGCGAGTGCATTTT.

The rearrangement uses TRBV12-3 or TRBV12-4 and TRBJ1-2; D not certain. The germline V and J ends were trimmed by 7 bases and 6 bases, with 15 bases remaining between them. This CDR3 spans 13 amino acids. CDR3 sequence (DNA): TGTGCCAGCACCCTGGGTCCCCGGGATGGCTACACCTTC. It codes for CASTLGPRDGYTF.

The V call is TRBV20-1, the J call TRBJ1-1, with D possibly being TRBD1 (6 bases). V gave up 4 bases and J gave up 3 bases, with 21 bases separating them. The CDR3 sequence is 16 residues long. Germline CDR1 and CDR2: DFQATT and SNEGSKA (reference sequence). Here the CDR3 DNA reads TGCAGTGCTACGCGCCACAGAGGGGGTTCGGACACTGAAGCTTTCTTT. It translates to CSATRHRGGSDTEAFF.

This clonotype has only a few counts. The chain is built from TRBV19 and TRBJ1-5, with TRBD1 as a possible D gene (5 bases). This CDR3 is built from 19 residues. V lost 3 bases to trimming and J lost 2 bases, with 23 bases between them. Germline V gives CDR1 LNHDA, CDR2 SQIVND (reference sequence). The CDR3 sequence is CASSIGSRTGRGRNQPQHF. The CDR3 DNA follows: TGTGCCAGTAGTATTGGTTCTCGGACGGGAAGGGGACGCAATCAGCCCCAGCATTTT.

The V call is TRBV7-2, the J call TRBJ2-1, with TRBD1 identical over 11 bases. CDR3 length: 16 amino acids. J lost 11 bases, V lost 3 bases, and 12 bases had no gene match. Germline values: CDR1 SGHTA, CDR2 FQGNSA. The CDR3 here is CASSLESGTGGRKQFF. CDR3 in DNA: TGTGCCAGCAGCTTGGAGTCCGGGACAGGGGGTAGGAAGCAGTTCTTC.

The V gene is TRBV12-3 or TRBV12-4, the J gene TRBJ1-3; tentatively, D is TRBD1 (5 bases). This CDR3 has 18 residues. V lost 3 bases, J lost 0 bases, and 18 bases lay in between. CDR3 nucleotide sequence: TGTGCCAGCAGTTTGGAGGCTCTTTGGGGCCACTCTGGAAACACCATATATTTT. Its translation is CASSLEALWGHSGNTIYF.

There are many counts of this clonotype. The rearrangement links TRBV7-9 to TRBJ1-1, with D possibly TRBD1 on 5 matching bases. Germline V lookup: CDR1 SEHNR, CDR2 FQNEAQ (reference sequence). The CDR3 runs to 14 residues. Trimming cost V 1 base and J 3 bases, with 9 bases left between them. The chain's CDR3 is CASSLGWGDTEAFF. The CDR3 DNA sequence: TGTGCCAGCAGCTTAGGTTGGGGCGACACTGAAGCTTTCTTT. The full variable domain, in which reference TRBV7-9 and TRBJ1-1 provide the parts outside the CDR3, is DTGVSQNPRHKITKRGQNVTFRCDPISEHNRLYWYRQTLGQGPEFLTYFQNEAQLEKSRLLSDRFSAERPKGSFSTLEIQRTEQGDSAMYLCASSLGWGDTEAFFGQGTRLTVV.

This clonotype occurred a few times. The chain uses TRBV11-2 and TRBJ2-5, with TRBD2 matching over 9 bases. After removal of 1 base from V and 5 bases from J, the junction contained 8 bases not matched to a gene. Germline values: CDR1 SGHAT, CDR2 FQNNGV. The CDR3 extends over 16 amino acids. CDR3 nucleotides: TGTGCCAGCAGCTTAGCCCTAGCGGGGCGTGGGGAGACCCAGTACTTC. Translating it yields CASSLALAGRGETQYF.

This clonotype was seen a few times. This CDR3 reads CASSLALRGGDYKNIQYF. CDR3 nucleotides: TGTGCCAGCAGCTTAGCGCTCAGGGGCGGTGACTACAAAAACATTCAGTACTTC. The chain joins TRBV7-2 to TRBJ2-4, with D perhaps TRBD1 (6 bases). CDR1 and CDR2 from the germline V gene are SGHTA and FQGNSA. Trimming cost V 0 bases and J 3 bases, with 18 bases left between them. This CDR3 is built from 18 residues.

This sequence joins TRBV2 and TRBJ1-5, with 7 bases identical to TRBD1. Germline values: CDR1 SNHLY, CDR2 FYNNEI. Losses at the gene ends were 4 bases for V and 3 bases for J; bases not matched to a gene: 3. The CDR3 has 14 amino acids. CDR3 in DNA: TGTGCCAGCAGTGCAGGGGGTTCCAATCAGCCCCAGCATTTT. Its translation is CASSAGGSNQPQHF. The entire variable domain, with the rest obtained from reference TRBV2 and TRBJ1-5, is as follows: EPEVTQTPSHQVTQMGQEVILRCVPISNHLYFYWYRQILGQKVEFLVSFYNNEISEKSEIFDDQFSVERPDGSNFTLKIRSTKLEDSAMYFCASSAGGSNQPQHFGDGTRLSIL.

The chain has TRBV11-3 and TRBJ2-3, with 10 bases aligning to TRBD2. Germline trimming cut 3 bases from V and 3 bases from J; bases unmatched to any gene: 6. The CDR3 is 16 amino acids. Per germline, CDR1 SGHNT and CDR2 YENEEA. The CDR3 bases are TGTGCCAGCAGCTTCCCTAGCGGGAGTGGGACAGATACGCAGTATTTT. Translation gives CASSFPSGSGTDTQYF.

This clonotype was counted at least ten times. Here the CDR3 reads CASSPQDRGGEKLFF. The CDR3 DNA reads as TGTGCCAGCTCACCTCAGGACAGGGGAGGTGAAAAACTGTTTTTT. This sequence joins TRBV18 and TRBJ1-4, with 9 nucleotides matching TRBD1. V gave up 3 bases and J gave up 7 bases; unmatched junction bases: 6. Germline lookup yields CDR1 KGHSH and CDR2 LQKENI. The CDR3 sequence is 15 residues long. Full variable domain (outside the CDR3, taken from reference TRBV18 and TRBJ1-4): NAGVMQNPRHLVRRRGQEARLRCSPMKGHSHVYWYRQLPEEGLKFMVYLQKENIIDESGMPKERFSAEFPKEGPSILRIQQVVRGDSAAYFCASSPQDRGGEKLFFGSGTQLSVL.

J is TRBJ2-6 and V is TRBV7-3; the D gene is possibly TRBD2 (6 bases). V was pared by 5 bases and J by 2 bases, with 13 bases between. This CDR3 contains 16 residues. The germline V gene encodes CDR1 SGHTA and CDR2 FQGTGA. The CDR3 region has the DNA TGTGCCAGCAGCCCAATGCGGGACCCTGGGGCCAACGTCCTGACTTTC. Translating it yields CASSPMRDPGANVLTF. Full variable domain (rest looked up from reference TRBV7-3 and TRBJ2-6): GAGVSQTPSNKVTEKGKYVELRCDPISGHTALYWYRQSLGQGPEFLIYFQGTGAADDSGLPNDRFFAVRPEGSVSTLKIQRTERGDSAVYLCASSPMRDPGANVLTFGAGSRLTVL.

The chain recombines TRBV9 with TRBJ1-1; D unclear. V lost 6 bases and J 2 bases, leaving 11 bases between the germline ends. Germline CDR1 SGDLS, CDR2 YYNGEE. This CDR3 has 13 residues. The CDR3 sequence is CASKEWGNTEAFF. The CDR3 bases are TGTGCCAGCAAGGAGTGGGGAAACACTGAAGCTTTCTTT.

The gene calls are TRBV15 and TRBJ2-1, with D tentatively TRBD2 (5 bases). This CDR3 has 15 amino acids. Trimming removed 0 bases at V and 4 bases at J, with 10 bases between. Germline lookup yields CDR1 LNHNV and CDR2 YYDKDF (reference sequence). The CDR3 DNA reads as TGTGCCACCAGCAGAGATTCGAGCGGTTACAATGAGCAGTTCTTC. It translates to CATSRDSSGYNEQFF.

This clonotype was seen only a few times. The chain couples TRBV7-9 to TRBJ2-5, with D hard to call. The CDR3 covers 13 residues. The V end lost 10 bases, the J end lost 5 bases, and 17 bases lay between the germline ends. CDR1 is SEHNR and CDR2 is FQNEAQ in the germline V gene (reference sequence). CDR3 loop: CATEVQLTETQYF. The CDR3 coding sequence is TGTGCCACCGAAGTTCAGTTAACGGAGACCCAGTACTTC.